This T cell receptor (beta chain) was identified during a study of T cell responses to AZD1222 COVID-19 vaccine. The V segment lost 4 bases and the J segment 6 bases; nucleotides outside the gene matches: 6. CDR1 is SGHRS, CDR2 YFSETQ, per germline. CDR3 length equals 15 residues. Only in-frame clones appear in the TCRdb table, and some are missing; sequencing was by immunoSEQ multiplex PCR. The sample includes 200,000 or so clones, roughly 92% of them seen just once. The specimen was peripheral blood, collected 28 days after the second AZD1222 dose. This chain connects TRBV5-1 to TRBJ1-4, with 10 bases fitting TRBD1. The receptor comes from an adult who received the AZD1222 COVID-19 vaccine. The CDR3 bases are TGCGCCAGCAGCACCCGACAGGGGGCTGATGAAAAACTGTTTTTT. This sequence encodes CASSTRQGADEKLFF.